This passage covers 21 T cell receptor beta chains from one sample sequenced in a study of cytomegalovirus exposure and HLA in healthy donors. The study ran its PCR with 60 Vbeta and 13 Jbeta primers. Using immunoSEQ multiplex PCR, the repertoire was profiled, and TCRdb retains in-frame clones only, with some absent. The sample holds around 210,000 clones. Input material: PBMCs. These receptor sequences come from a woman in her twenties or thirties in good health and CMV-seropositive.

The genes are TRBV29-1 and TRBJ2-3; 10 bases are shared with TRBD2. CDR3 length equals 15 residues. With V trimmed by 2 bases and J by 1 base, 3 bases remained unmatched. Germline lookup yields CDR1 SQVTM and CDR2 ANQGSEA. The CDR3 bases are TGCAGCGTTGAAAGCGGGGGGGCCGGCACAGATACGCAGTATTTT. Translated, it gives CSVESGGAGTDTQYF.

The J gene is TRBJ1-2, the V gene TRBV27; 8 bases map to TRBD1. Unmatched junction bases numbered 8, after V lost 7 bases and J lost 4 bases. This CDR3 has 14 amino acids. Germline assignment: CDR1 MNHEY and CDR2 SMNVEV (reference sequence). The DNA of the CDR3 is TGTGCCAGCACTAGATCAGGGGGCGTCTATGGCTACACCTTC. Translated, it gives CASTRSGGVYGYTF.

The CDR3 reads CASSLDVRQPQHF. In nucleotides, the CDR3 is TGTGCCAGCAGCTTAGATGTGCGTCAGCCCCAGCATTTT. The chain links TRBV7-7 to TRBJ1-5; D remains unclear. Germline V gene lookup returns CDR1 SSHAT and CDR2 FNYEAQ (reference sequence). CDR3 size: 13 residues. The ends were cut back, 1 base at V and 6 bases at J, with 7 bases in the middle. The full variable domain, completed using reference TRBV7-7 and TRBJ1-5, is GAGVSQSPRYKVTKRGQDVTLRCDPISSHATLYWYQQALGQGPEFLTYFNYEAQPDKSGLPSDRFSAERPEGSISTLTIQRTEQRDSAMYRCASSLDVRQPQHFGDGTRLSIL.

The gene calls are TRBV15 and TRBJ1-2; D is uncertain. This CDR3 comprises 13 residues. V was cut by 0 bases and J by 8 bases, with 10 bases left in between. CDR1 LNHNV and CDR2 YYDKDF come from the germline V gene (reference sequence). CDR3 loop: CATSRDSPFGYTF. The CDR3 DNA is TGTGCCACCAGCAGAGATAGCCCATTCGGCTACACCTTC. The full variable domain, completed using reference TRBV15 and TRBJ1-2, is DAMVIQNPRYQVTQFGKPVTLSCSQTLNHNVMYWYQQKSSQAPKLLFHYYDKDFNNEADTPDNFQSRRPNTSFCFLDIRSPGLGDTAMYLCATSRDSPFGYTFGSGTRLTVV.

This chain uses TRBV5-6 with TRBJ2-7; 9 nucleotides line up with TRBD2. The CDR3 extends over 14 amino acids. Germline CDR1 reads SGHDT; CDR2 reads YYEEEE. V trimming: 2 bases; J trimming: 7 bases; junction bases outside the gene matches: 7. CDR3: CASSFLAGIQEQYF. CDR3 nucleotide sequence: TGTGCCAGCAGCTTCCTAGCGGGGATTCAGGAGCAGTACTTC.

The V call is TRBV28, the J call TRBJ2-1; 8 positions match TRBD2. Germline-derived CDR1 and CDR2 are MDHEN and SYDVKM. The V and J ends lost 6 bases and 6 bases, in that order; junction bases with no gene match: 7. This CDR3 comprises 14 residues. The CDR3 coding sequence is TGTGCCAGCAGCCCAGAACTAGCGGTCAATGAGCAGTTCTTC. Translation gives CASSPELAVNEQFF. The entire variable domain, with the rest obtained from reference TRBV28 and TRBJ2-1, is as follows: DVKVTQSSRYLVKRTGEKVFLECVQDMDHENMFWYRQDPGLGLRLIYFSYDVKMKEKGDIPEGYSVSREKKERFSLILESASTNQTSMYLCASSPELAVNEQFFGPGTRLTVL.

The gene calls are TRBV6-6 and TRBJ1-5, with TRBD1 matching 11 bases. Unmatched junction bases numbered 5, after V lost 4 bases and J lost 3 bases. This CDR3 contains 16 residues. Germline V gene sequence: CDR1 MNHNY, CDR2 SVGAGI (reference sequence). Written as DNA, the CDR3 is TGTGCCAGCAGTTCCGGGACAGGGGGGTCCAATCAGCCCCAGCATTTT. As protein: CASSSGTGGSNQPQHF.

J is TRBJ2-3 and V is TRBV5-1; TRBD2 aligns across 7 bases. This CDR3 has 16 amino acids. Germline CDR1 SGHRS, CDR2 YFSETQ. The V gene end was trimmed by 1 base and the J gene end by 0 bases; junction bases not matched to a gene: 5. This CDR3 is CASSLLGGMSTDTQYF. The CDR3 coding sequence is TGCGCCAGCAGCTTGCTGGGGGGGATGAGCACAGATACGCAGTATTTT.

The chain couples TRBV28 to TRBJ2-7, with D possibly TRBD2 on 5 matching bases. Germline CDR1 MDHEN, CDR2 SYDVKM. The CDR3 spans 12 residues. Trimming removed 3 bases at V and 6 bases at J, with 9 bases between. The CDR3 nucleotides are TGTGCCAGCAGTTTGTCGGACTCCGAGCAGTACTTC. As protein: CASSLSDSEQYF.

The rearrangement links TRBV28 to TRBJ1-2; a possible D gene is TRBD1 (6 bases). V was pared by 5 bases and J by 8 bases, with 18 bases between. This CDR3 is built from 14 residues. CDR1 is MDHEN and CDR2 is SYDVKM in the germline V gene. In DNA, the CDR3 is TGTGCCAGCAGTGAGGACGAACAGGGACAAGGCTACACCTTC. The encoded protein is CASSEDEQGQGYTF.

The rearrangement joins TRBV19 to TRBJ2-1; 7 nucleotides line up with TRBD2. Germline CDR1 LNHDA, CDR2 SQIVND (reference sequence). The CDR3 runs 16 residues. V shed 3 bases and J 0 bases; nucleotides not matched to a gene: 5. CDR3 region: CASSIGAGFSYNEQFF. The CDR3 region has the DNA TGTGCCAGTAGTATTGGAGCGGGGTTCTCCTACAATGAGCAGTTCTTC.

The chain links TRBV19 to TRBJ1-2; D is ambiguous. Germline assignment: CDR1 LNHDA and CDR2 SQIVND (reference sequence). Trimming left V 3 bases short and J 4 bases short, with 15 bases between. The CDR3 runs 15 residues. Here the CDR3 DNA reads TGTGCCAGTAGTATCCCGGGTGGAGAGGTCTATGGCTACACCTTC. Amino acids: CASSIPGGEVYGYTF.

V usage is TRBV6-1 and J usage is TRBJ1-2, with 7 bases identical to TRBD1. The CDR3 sequence is 15 residues long. Germline CDR1 MNHNS, CDR2 SASEGT. The trim removed 5 bases at V and 7 bases at J, leaving 13 bases unmatched. CDR3 bases: TGTGCCAGCAGTTCACCGGGACAGATCGGGGTTGGCTACACCTTC. Its protein product is CASSSPGQIGVGYTF.

The chain combines TRBV11-2 with TRBJ2-7, with TRBD2 matching over 12 bases. Germline CDR1 and CDR2: SGHAT and FQNNGV. After removal of 3 bases from V and 6 bases from J, the junction contained 9 bases not matched to a gene. This CDR3 has 16 residues. The CDR3 reads CASSFSPGLAGTEQYF. CDR3 DNA sequence: TGTGCCAGCAGCTTCTCCCCCGGACTAGCGGGAACCGAGCAGTACTTC.

The chain employs TRBV2 and TRBJ2-1; 9 bases match TRBD2. The V and J ends lost 9 bases and 9 bases, in that order; junction bases with no gene match: 12. CDR1 SNHLY and CDR2 FYNNEI come from the germline V gene. This CDR3 is 14 amino acids long. CDR3 region: CASPLRGGAGEQFF. The CDR3 DNA follows: TGTGCCAGTCCTCTCCGCGGGGGGGCCGGTGAGCAGTTCTTC.

With regard to this clone: Other DNA sequences in the same sample also yield this CDR3. The V and J genes are TRBV9 and TRBJ2-7; 9 bases fit TRBD1. Germline trimming cut 0 bases from V and 2 bases from J; bases unmatched to any gene: 3. CDR3 length: 15 residues. Germline lookup yields CDR1 SGDLS and CDR2 YYNGEE. The CDR3 loop is CASSVEGTGPYEQYF. CDR3 DNA sequence: TGTGCCAGCAGCGTAGAAGGGACAGGGCCCTACGAGCAGTACTTC.

A word on this clone: The junction departs from germline at one end; a sequencing error may be responsible. The gene calls are TRBV7-6 and TRBJ1-5, with 7 positions matching TRBD1. Germline values: CDR1 SGHVS, CDR2 FNYEAQ. This CDR3 has 12 amino acids. This CDR3 is CASSPPGQPQHF. In DNA form, the CDR3 reads TGTGCCAGCAGCCCCCCGGGACAGCCGCAGCATTTT.

The chain uses TRBV11-3 and TRBJ2-3; D is perhaps TRBD2 (5 bases). The CDR3 runs 15 residues. CDR1 is SGHNT and CDR2 is YENEEA in the germline V gene. Deletions cut 5 bases from V and 6 bases from J, with 18 bases between. CDR3 sequence (DNA): TGTGCCAGCAGCGGTGGAGGAACTCCCTGGGATACGCAGTATTTT. Protein product: CASSGGGTPWDTQYF.

The rearrangement links TRBV6-5 to TRBJ2-2; 10 nucleotides align to TRBD1. Germline lookup yields CDR1 MNHEY and CDR2 SVGAGI. CDR3 length: 16 residues. The ends lost 0 bases at V and 4 bases at J; junction bases unmatched: 2. The CDR3 protein is CASSYSRTGGTGELFF. The CDR3, as DNA: TGTGCCAGCAGTTACTCCCGGACAGGGGGCACCGGGGAGCTGTTTTTT.

V usage is TRBV4-3 and J usage is TRBJ1-1; D ambiguous. Germline V lookup: CDR1 LGHNA, CDR2 YSLEER. Trimming took 0 bases from V and 5 from J, leaving 7 bases between them. The length of the CDR3 is 13 residues. This CDR3 is CASSQDPRTEAFF. The CDR3 DNA reads as TGCGCCAGCAGCCAAGATCCGAGGACTGAAGCTTTCTTT.

This sequence joins TRBV19 and TRBJ1-5; D is unclear. CDR1 LNHDA and CDR2 SQIVND come from the germline V gene (reference sequence). The CDR3 extends over 14 amino acids. V was cut by 5 bases and J by 2 bases, with 10 bases left in between. The CDR3 region has the DNA TGTGCCAGTAGTTTGGCGGAGCGCAATCAGCCCCAGCATTTT. Protein: CASSLAERNQPQHF.